This T cell receptor (beta chain) was sequenced during a study of blood T cell repertoires in COVID-19. Whole-study context: The United States, Italy and Spain provided the acute and convalescent COVID-19 samples. T cells, B-cell-depleted T cells, or PBMCs supplied cDNA or gDNA.

Patients at the Seattle site were enrolled during active infection and followed longitudinally. As processed by the authors: Amplification of reference gene primers was used by the study to estimate nucleated cell counts. Sequenced by immunoSEQ multiplex PCR; TCRdb stores in-frame clones only, minus some. That table gives V, J and clone size, and the DNA gave D and trimming. The profile shows fewer than 650,000 clones, approximately 91% of them singletons. This CDR3 has 15 residues. Per germline, CDR1 SEHNR and CDR2 FQNEAQ (reference sequence). With 5 bases clipped from V and 6 bases from J, the junction kept 9 bases outside the gene matches.

The sequence came from a woman in her fifties or sixties with COVID-19, enrolled during active disease. The sequenced sample was peripheral blood. This chain links TRBV7-9 with TRBJ2-1; TRBD2 aligns across 8 bases. CDR3 amino acids: CASSLYTGGTNEQFF. For the CDR3, the DNA is TGTGCCAGCAGCCTATACACGGGGGGGACCAATGAGCAGTTCTTC.